The 22 T cell receptor beta chains below were found in one sample sequenced in a study of T cells in Graves' hyperthyroidism and ophthalmopathy. Template material for amplifying TCR beta CDR3 regions consisted of RNA transcripts. The HTBI primer set was used in a first-round RT-PCR of the TCR CDR3. TCRdb passed the multiplex PCR reads through MiXCR, listing each CDR3 protein once. The table records 450,000 to 650,000 distinct CDR3 sequences, more than 13% of them present only once. Sequenced material: blood. Receptors originate from a woman between 18 and 30 years old with Graves' ophthalmopathy.

This clonotype was observed a handful of times. The chain couples TRBV14 to TRBJ2-7, with 7 bases aligning to TRBD1. With V trimmed by 11 bases and J by 1 base, 8 bases remained unmatched. The germline V gene has CDR1 SGHDN and CDR2 FVKESK. The CDR3 has 13 amino acids. The CDR3 here is CAGRDRVSYEQYF. CDR3 bases: TGTGCCGGCCGGGACAGAGTTTCCTACGAGCAGTACTTC.

The table lists this clonotype with many counts. The chain couples TRBV7-3 to TRBJ2-3; TRBD2 might be the D (6 bases). The germline V gene has CDR1 SGHTA and CDR2 FQGTGA. The CDR3 is 15 amino acids. V was clipped by 4 bases and J by 0 bases, with 11 bases between them. In DNA, the CDR3 is TGTGCCAGCAGCTCCAGCGGGTTCAGCACAGATACGCAGTATTTT. Translation: CASSSSGFSTDTQYF.

In its sample, this clonotype was seen many times. V is TRBV2 and J is TRBJ1-3, with D possibly TRBD1 on 6 matching bases. The CDR3 runs 16 residues. Germline loops: CDR1 SNHLY, CDR2 FYNNEI. Deletions cut 8 bases from V and 0 bases from J, with 17 bases between. As DNA, the CDR3 is TGTGCCAGCGGGTACGGACAGCCGTCCTCTGGAAACACCATATATTTT. It yields the protein CASGYGQPSSGNTIYF.

The rearrangement links TRBV5-1 to TRBJ1-1; 8 bases align to TRBD1. The CDR3 runs 14 residues. Trimming took 0 bases from V and 9 from J; bases not matched to a gene: 7. Germline-derived CDR1 and CDR2 are SGHRS and YFSETQ. As DNA, the CDR3 is TGCGCCAGCAGCTTGGCTCGCGACAGGGGACAAGCTTTCTTT. Translation gives CASSLARDRGQAFF.

The sample holds many counts of this clonotype. The rearrangement uses TRBV11-2 and TRBJ2-7, with 10 bases lining up with TRBD2. This CDR3 is built from 17 residues. Per germline, CDR1 SGHAT and CDR2 FQNNGV. J was trimmed by 0 bases and V by 5 bases; bases with no gene match: 10. The CDR3 region has the DNA TGTGCCAGCAGCGACGGACTAGCGGTTTTCAGCTCCTACGAGCAGTACTTC. Its translation is CASSDGLAVFSSYEQYF.

CDR3: CASSVLSGRAYNEQFF. The DNA for the CDR3 is TGTGCCAGCAGCGTACTCAGCGGGAGAGCCTACAATGAGCAGTTCTTC. The genes are TRBV9 and TRBJ2-1; 8 positions agree with TRBD2. J was trimmed by 2 bases and V by 1 base; bases with no gene match: 5. Per germline, CDR1 SGDLS and CDR2 YYNGEE. The CDR3 has 16 residues.

This clonotype was detected a few times. The chain has TRBV12-5 and TRBJ2-1; TRBD2 might be the D (6 bases). From germline, CDR1 is LGHNT and CDR2 FRNRAP. V gave up 0 bases and J gave up 0 bases, with 15 bases separating them. This CDR3 contains 18 residues. The CDR3 loop is CASGLVAWGTLSYNEQFF. CDR3 in DNA: TGTGCTAGTGGTTTGGTCGCCTGGGGGACTCTCTCCTACAATGAGCAGTTCTTC.

The table lists this clonotype with many counts. The chain uses TRBV28 and TRBJ2-4; D not resolved. The CDR3 is 14 amino acids. Germline values: CDR1 MDHEN, CDR2 SYDVKM. V was clipped by 5 bases and J by 2 bases, with 10 bases between them. DNA for the CDR3: TGTGCCAGCAGTCCACAATGGCCCAAAAACATTCAGTACTTC. Translation: CASSPQWPKNIQYF.

This clonotype has ten or more counts. CDR3 sequence: CASSPRDRGPDTQYF. CDR3 DNA sequence: TGTGCCAGCTCACCAAGGGACAGGGGGCCAGATACGCAGTATTTT. The V call is TRBV18, the J call TRBJ2-3; 12 nucleotides line up with TRBD1. The CDR3 is 15 residues long. The junction had 1 base not matched to a gene; V was cut back by 2 bases and J by 4 bases. Germline values: CDR1 KGHSH, CDR2 LQKENI.

This clonotype appeared many times. The chain is built from TRBV2 and TRBJ2-4, with a possible D match to TRBD1 (6 bases). The CDR3 length is 14 residues. The germline V gene encodes CDR1 SNHLY and CDR2 FYNNEI. V was trimmed by 3 bases and J by 7 bases, leaving 13 bases between them. The CDR3 DNA sequence: TGTGCCAGCAGTGATTTTTCAGGGGTCAACATTCAGTACTTC. Translating gives CASSDFSGVNIQYF.

The chain links TRBV5-6 to TRBJ2-5; 7 positions match TRBD2. The J segment lost 3 bases and the V segment lost 4 bases, leaving 9 bases of the junction unmatched. The CDR3 length is 15 residues. Germline V gene data show CDR1 as SGHDT and CDR2 as YYEEEE. The CDR3 sequence: CASSMLAAKEETQYF. Written as DNA, the CDR3 is TGTGCCAGCAGCATGCTAGCGGCCAAAGAAGAGACCCAGTACTTC.

This clonotype was detected many times. J is TRBJ1-2 and V is TRBV2; D perhaps matches TRBD1 (6 bases). The ends were cut back, 8 bases at V and 5 bases at J, with 18 bases in the middle. The CDR3 is made up of 14 amino acids. Germline values: CDR1 SNHLY, CDR2 FYNNEI. CDR3 loop: CASSIETGNYGYTF. The CDR3, as DNA: TGTGCCAGCTCAATCGAAACAGGGAATTATGGCTACACCTTC.

The CDR3 DNA reads as TGTGCCAGCAGCTCCAGACGGACTAGCGGGAGTACAAATGAGCAGTTCTTC. This encodes CASSSRRTSGSTNEQFF. V and J are TRBV7-9 and TRBJ2-1; the match to TRBD2 covers 13 bases. V dropped 4 bases and J dropped 7; count of bases not matched to a gene: 10. The CDR3 extends over 17 amino acids. From germline, CDR1 is SEHNR and CDR2 FQNEAQ (reference sequence).

This chain joins TRBV6-1 and TRBJ2-1; 7 bases match TRBD1. V was pared by 6 bases and J by 6 bases, with 2 bases of the junction left unmatched. This CDR3 is built from 12 residues. Germline V gene lookup returns CDR1 MNHNS and CDR2 SASEGT. The CDR3 region is CASRGQANEQFF. The CDR3 DNA sequence: TGTGCCAGCAGAGGACAGGCCAATGAGCAGTTCTTC.

The genes are TRBV12-3 or TRBV12-4 and TRBJ2-7; D is unclear. The CDR3 is 15 amino acids. Trimming removed 4 bases from V and 5 bases from J, with 18 bases in between. CDR3 sequence reads: CASSSTAGQPNEQYF. The CDR3 nucleotides are TGTGCCAGCAGTTCCACAGCTGGCCAGCCAAACGAGCAGTACTTC.

Ten or more counts support this clonotype. This chain links TRBV7-9 with TRBJ2-7; TRBD1 agrees at 9 bases. V shed 8 bases, J shed 7 bases, and the junction held 6 bases outside the gene matches. CDR1 and CDR2 (germline): SEHNR, FQNEAQ (reference sequence). This CDR3 spans 12 amino acids. CDR3 DNA sequence: TGTGCCAGCTTAACAGGGGGCGGGGAGCAGTACTTC. Translation gives CASLTGGGEQYF. Complete variable domain (other parts from reference TRBV7-9 and TRBJ2-7): DTGVSQNPRHKITKRGQNVTFRCDPISEHNRLYWYRQTLGQGPEFLTYFQNEAQLEKSRLLSDRFSAERPKGSFSTLEIQRTEQGDSAMYLCASLTGGGEQYFGPGTRLTVT.

This clonotype was seen repeatedly, ten times or more. The V gene is TRBV6-1, the J gene TRBJ1-4, with a tentative D call TRBD1 (5 bases). CDR1 MNHNS and CDR2 SASEGT come from the germline V gene. Trimming stripped 10 bases from V and 7 bases from J, with 16 bases between. The CDR3 length is 13 residues. CDR3 nucleotides: TGTGCCACCTCGTTGGGGGTGCGTGAAAAACTGTTTTTT. It codes for CATSLGVREKLFF.

This clonotype was counted at least ten times. V and J are TRBV9 and TRBJ2-1; D may correspond to TRBD1 or TRBD2 (5 bases each). Per the germline V gene, CDR1 is SGDLS and CDR2 is YYNGEE. The CDR3 has 13 amino acids. V was trimmed by 0 bases and J by 13 bases, leaving 14 bases between them. The CDR3 spells CASSVETGDDQFF. CDR3 nucleotides: TGTGCCAGCAGCGTAGAAACCGGGGACGACCAGTTCTTC.

Many counts were recorded for this clonotype. This chain connects TRBV29-1 to TRBJ2-6; D remains unclear. The CDR3 has 12 residues. CDR1 is SQVTM, CDR2 ANQGSEA, per germline. V lost 1 base to trimming and J lost 8 bases, with 6 bases between them. Written as DNA, the CDR3 is TGCAGCGTTGAAGTGGAGTCCAACGTCCTGACTTTC. It yields the protein CSVEVESNVLTF.

This clonotype was found many times. J is TRBJ2-1 and V is TRBV7-8; maybe TRBD1 (5 bases). V lost 5 bases, J lost 9 bases, and 17 bases lay in between. The CDR3 is 14 residues long. Per the germline V gene, CDR1 is SGHVS and CDR2 is FQNEAQ. The DNA of the CDR3 is TGTGCCAGCAGCCCCACCAGGGAAGCAGGTGAGCAGTTCTTC. It yields the protein CASSPTREAGEQFF.

At least ten counts were recorded for this clonotype. The chain recombines TRBV5-1 with TRBJ2-3, with TRBD2 matching over 9 bases. Per germline, CDR1 SGHRS and CDR2 YFSETQ. J lost 0 bases, V lost 8 bases, and 7 bases had no gene match. The CDR3 contains 15 residues. CDR3 region: CASSGSTASTDTQYF. CDR3 nucleotides: TGCGCCAGTAGCGGGAGTACGGCTAGCACAGATACGCAGTATTTT.

The chain combines TRBV29-1 with TRBJ1-3, with 11 positions matching TRBD1. Germline CDR1 is SQVTM and CDR2 is ANQGSEA. The CDR3 spans 13 residues. V lost 7 bases to trimming and J lost 4 bases; unmatched junction nucleotides: 3. The CDR3 DNA sequence: TGCAGCGGGGGACAGGGGGGCGGAAACACCATATATTTT. Amino acid sequence: CSGGQGGGNTIYF. Variable domain in full (rest from reference TRBV29-1 and TRBJ1-3): SAVISQKPSRDICQRGTSLTIQCQVDSQVTMMFWYRQQPGQSLTLIATANQGSEATYESGFVIDKFPISRPNLTFSTLTVSNMSPEDSSIYLCSGGQGGGNTIYFGEGSWLTVV.